The rows below give T cell receptor beta chains drawn from one sample of a study of identifying expanded T cells in peripheral blood. Measured with immunoSEQ multiplex PCR; TCRdb has only the in-frame clones, and not every one. The sample lists under 90,000 clones, 75% to 90% seen once, with approximately 2.6% in the top ten. The sequenced material came from blood. The receptors shown here come from a person aged 18 to 75 in good health. Each CDR3 is given with its conserved first and last residue.

v_gene	j_gene	CDR3aa
TRBV4-2	TRBJ1-4	CASKATGLNEKLFF
TRBV19	TRBJ2-3	CASSSGSTDTQYF
TRBV11-2	TRBJ2-1	CASSPVLAGETEQFF
TRBV7-2	TRBJ2-5	CASSLWGGTQETQYF
TRBV11-2	TRBJ1-1	CASSLRDGNTEAFF
TRBV19	TRBJ2-7	CASRAGTGNEQYF
TRBV7-2	TRBJ2-1	CASSPDREQFF
TRBV5-1	TRBJ2-5	CASSPAGTSEETQYF
TRBV5-1	TRBJ2-3	CASSLGGDPYTDTQYF
TRBV11-2	TRBJ2-1	CASSLDLSSYNEQFF
TRBV6-5	TRBJ1-3	CASSVQAASGNTIYF
TRBV7-2	TRBJ1-1	CASSLRANTEAFF
TRBV9	TRBJ2-3	CASSVGGVTDTQYF
TRBV4-3	TRBJ2-2	CASSQAQGRGDGELFF
TRBV10-1	TRBJ2-2	CASSESGRGANTGELFF
TRBV6-4	TRBJ2-1	CASSASSGEGFNEQFF
TRBV18	TRBJ2-7	CASSPSGVGSVQYF
TRBV2	TRBJ2-5	CASSEGTYQETQYF
TRBV27	TRBJ2-7	CASSPTFGRGDPYEQYF
TRBV28	TRBJ2-7	CASRSGGYEQYF
TRBV18	TRBJ2-7	CASSPTTDTYEQYF
TRBV7-2	TRBJ1-4	CASSAPWDMGEKLFF
TRBV7-2	TRBJ1-2	CASSLADQGYGYTF
TRBV4-3	TRBJ2-7	CASSQGVAGAVHEQYF
TRBV2	TRBJ1-6	CASSEVWDSPLHF
TRBV28	TRBJ2-5	CASSFGGEETQYF
TRBV29-1	TRBJ2-3	CSLLAGGGDTQYF
TRBV28	TRBJ2-5	CASSPGKGTQYF
TRBV6-6	TRBJ2-7	CASSYLGRGGYEQYF
TRBV19	TRBJ1-5	CASRGSQGSSQPQHF
TRBV6-8	TRBJ2-5	CASSYREGEPRYQETQYF
TRBV27	TRBJ2-7	CASRSFSGAHHEQYF
TRBV28	TRBJ1-1	CASIPPLNTEAFF
TRBV7-8	TRBJ1-5	CASSWDRGYNQPQHF
TRBV5-4	TRBJ2-4	CASSLGGGAKNIQYF
TRBV7-2	TRBJ2-5	CASSPSGKETQYF
TRBV21-1	TRBJ1-1	CASSKGQGRGMSYRTEAFF
TRBV27	TRBJ1-2	CASSLSGSYGYTF
TRBV11-2	TRBJ2-7	CASSPPSGESPSSYEQYF
TRBV7-6	TRBJ2-1	CASSRFRGEQFF
TRBV6-5	TRBJ1-5	CASSTGKWSNQPQHF
TRBV7-3	TRBJ2-7	CASSLAASTVQYF
TRBV6-1	TRBJ2-6	CATGNGGAGANVLTF
TRBV7-9	TRBJ2-7	CASSSFGAVYEQYF
TRBV19	TRBJ1-2	CASMGLNYGYTF
TRBV7-6	TRBJ2-7	CASSPAQGKQYF
TRBV2	TRBJ2-3	CASRRSGRGADTQYF
TRBV9	TRBJ1-1	CASSDPGQGANTEAFF
TRBV28	TRBJ2-5	CASSLWTAGVRTQYF
TRBV5-1	TRBJ1-1	CASSFGGDTEAFF
TRBV6-6	TRBJ2-2	CASRRVSNTGELFF
TRBV12-5	TRBJ2-3	CASGLVLAVSTDTQYF
TRBV6-5	TRBJ2-7	CASSNQFQGYEQYF
TRBV9	TRBJ2-1	CASSPSGSSYNEQFF